Detailed here is one TCR beta chain. Trimming took 10 bases from V and 5 from J; bases not matched to a gene: 17. The CDR3 length is 16 residues. Germline V CDR1 and CDR2: ENHRY, SYGVKD. The entry originates in a study of OX40 agonist ivuxolimab in advanced cancers. Study as a whole: A male proportion of over 70% was recorded, with mean age about 54 years and range roughly 20 to 85.

Generated by immunoSEQ multiplex PCR, the TCRdb table keeps only in-frame clones and is missing some. Among tens of thousands of clones, approximately 90% were seen once, and the ten largest hold 7.4%. Patients had blood sampled at baseline and again on cycle 4 day 1 and cycle 7 day 1. Material: CD4+ or CD8+ T cells sorted from blood, obtained in a trial of the OX40 agonist ivuxolimab. The V and J genes are TRBV10-3 and TRBJ2-5; 9 bases are shared with TRBD1. This TCR was recovered from an adult with an advanced solid tumor such as melanoma, head and neck, liver or kidney cancer. The CDR3 DNA reads as TGTGCCACCAACCCCTCACAGGGGGCGATGGGGGAGACCCAGTACTTC. Encoded protein: CATNPSQGAMGETQYF.